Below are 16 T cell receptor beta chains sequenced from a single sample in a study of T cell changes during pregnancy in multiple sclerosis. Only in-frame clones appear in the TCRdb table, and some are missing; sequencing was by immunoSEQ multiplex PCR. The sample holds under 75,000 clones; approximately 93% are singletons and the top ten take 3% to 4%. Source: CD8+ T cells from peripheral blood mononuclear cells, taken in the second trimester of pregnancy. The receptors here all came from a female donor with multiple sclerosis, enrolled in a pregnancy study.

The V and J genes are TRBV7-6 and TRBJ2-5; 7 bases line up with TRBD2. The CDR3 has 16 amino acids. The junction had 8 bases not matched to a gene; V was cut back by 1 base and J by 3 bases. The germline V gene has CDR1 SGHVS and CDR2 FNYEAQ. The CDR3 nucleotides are TGTGCCAGCAGCTTAGTAATAGGGGACTACGAAGAGACCCAGTACTTC. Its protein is CASSLVIGDYEETQYF.

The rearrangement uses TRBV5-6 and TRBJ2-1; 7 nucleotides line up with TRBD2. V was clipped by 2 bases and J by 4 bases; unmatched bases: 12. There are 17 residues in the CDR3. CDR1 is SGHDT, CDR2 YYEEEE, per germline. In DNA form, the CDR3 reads TGTGCCAGCAGCTTTGGTCCACCGGGAGGCCTTTACAATGAGCAGTTCTTC. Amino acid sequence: CASSFGPPGGLYNEQFF.

CDR3 protein: CASRHRVATNEKLFF. CDR3 coding DNA: TGTGCCAGCAGGCACAGGGTTGCAACTAATGAAAAACTGTTTTTT. This chain uses TRBV28 with TRBJ1-4; perhaps TRBD1 as D (6 bases). Trimming cost V 6 bases and J 0 bases, with 11 bases left between them. CDR3 length: 15 amino acids. Germline assignment: CDR1 MDHEN and CDR2 SYDVKM.

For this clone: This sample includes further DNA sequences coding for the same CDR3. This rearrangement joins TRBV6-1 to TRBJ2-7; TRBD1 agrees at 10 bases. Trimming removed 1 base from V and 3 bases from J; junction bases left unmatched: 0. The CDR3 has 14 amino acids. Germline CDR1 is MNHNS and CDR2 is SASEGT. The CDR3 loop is CASSEGTGGYEQYF. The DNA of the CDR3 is TGTGCCAGCAGTGAAGGGACAGGGGGCTACGAGCAGTACTTC.

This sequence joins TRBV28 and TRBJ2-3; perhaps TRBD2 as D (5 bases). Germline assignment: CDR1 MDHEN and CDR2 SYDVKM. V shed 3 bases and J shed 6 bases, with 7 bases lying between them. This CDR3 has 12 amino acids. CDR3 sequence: CASSFRGDTQYF. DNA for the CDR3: TGTGCCAGCAGTTTCCGCGGGGATACGCAGTATTTT. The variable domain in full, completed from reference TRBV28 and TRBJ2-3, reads DVKVTQSSRYLVKRTGEKVFLECVQDMDHENMFWYRQDPGLGLRLIYFSYDVKMKEKGDIPEGYSVSREKKERFSLILESASTNQTSMYLCASSFRGDTQYFGPGTRLTVL.

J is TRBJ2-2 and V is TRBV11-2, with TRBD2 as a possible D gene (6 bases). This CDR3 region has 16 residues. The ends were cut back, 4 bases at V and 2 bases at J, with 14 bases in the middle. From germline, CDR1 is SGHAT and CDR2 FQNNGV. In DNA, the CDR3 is TGTGCCAGCAGCTCCTTCCTACTAGCCAACACCGGGGAGCTGTTTTTT. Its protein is CASSSFLLANTGELFF.

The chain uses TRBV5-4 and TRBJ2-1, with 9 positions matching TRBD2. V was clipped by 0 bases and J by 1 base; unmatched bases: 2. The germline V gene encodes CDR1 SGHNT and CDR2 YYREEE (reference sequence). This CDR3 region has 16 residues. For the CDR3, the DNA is TGTGCCAGCAGCTTGGCGCTAGCGGGGTCCTACAATGAGCAGTTCTTC. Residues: CASSLALAGSYNEQFF.

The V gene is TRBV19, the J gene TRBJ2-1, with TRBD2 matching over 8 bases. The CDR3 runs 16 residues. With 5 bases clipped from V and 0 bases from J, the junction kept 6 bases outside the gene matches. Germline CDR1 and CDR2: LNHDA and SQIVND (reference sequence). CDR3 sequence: CASSLSGGSSYNEQFF. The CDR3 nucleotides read TGTGCCAGTAGTCTGTCGGGAGGGAGCTCCTACAATGAGCAGTTCTTC.

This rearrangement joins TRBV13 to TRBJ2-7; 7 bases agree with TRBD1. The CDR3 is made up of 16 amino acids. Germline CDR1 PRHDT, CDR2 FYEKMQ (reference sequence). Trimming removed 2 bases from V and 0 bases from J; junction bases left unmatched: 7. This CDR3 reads CASSLTKQGPSYEQYF. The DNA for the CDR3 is TGTGCCAGCAGCTTAACCAAACAGGGGCCCTCCTACGAGCAGTACTTC.

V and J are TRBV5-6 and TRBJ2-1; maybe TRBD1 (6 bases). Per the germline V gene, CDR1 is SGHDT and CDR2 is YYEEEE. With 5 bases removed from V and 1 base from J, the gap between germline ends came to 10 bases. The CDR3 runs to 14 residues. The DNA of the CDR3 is TGTGCCAGCAGGGACAGCTTATCCTACAATGAGCAGTTCTTC. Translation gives CASRDSLSYNEQFF.

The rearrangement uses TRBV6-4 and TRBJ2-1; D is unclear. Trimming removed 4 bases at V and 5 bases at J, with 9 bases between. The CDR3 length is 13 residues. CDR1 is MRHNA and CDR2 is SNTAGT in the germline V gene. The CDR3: CASSAGPNNEQFF. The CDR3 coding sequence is TGTGCCAGCAGTGCTGGGCCCAACAATGAGCAGTTCTTC.

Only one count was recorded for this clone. DNA of the CDR3: TGTGCCAGCAGCTACGAGGGAGGCTCTGGAAACACCATATATTTT. Translation gives CASSYEGGSGNTIYF. The chain combines TRBV11-1 with TRBJ1-3; D is ambiguous. The V end lost 4 bases, the J end lost 0 bases, and 10 bases lay between the germline ends. CDR1 and CDR2 (germline): SGHAT, FQDESV (reference sequence). CDR3 length equals 15 residues.

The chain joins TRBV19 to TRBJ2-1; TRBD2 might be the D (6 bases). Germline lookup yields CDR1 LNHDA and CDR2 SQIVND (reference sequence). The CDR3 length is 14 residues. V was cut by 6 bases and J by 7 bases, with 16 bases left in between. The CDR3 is CASRLELAWNEQFF. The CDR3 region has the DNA TGTGCCAGTAGGCTCGAACTAGCCTGGAATGAGCAGTTCTTC. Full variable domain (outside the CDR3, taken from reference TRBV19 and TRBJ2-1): DGGITQSPKYLFRKEGQNVTLSCEQNLNHDAMYWYRQDPGQGLRLIYYSQIVNDFQKGDIAEGYSVSREKKESFPLTVTSAQKNPTAFYLCASRLELAWNEQFFGPGTRLTVL.

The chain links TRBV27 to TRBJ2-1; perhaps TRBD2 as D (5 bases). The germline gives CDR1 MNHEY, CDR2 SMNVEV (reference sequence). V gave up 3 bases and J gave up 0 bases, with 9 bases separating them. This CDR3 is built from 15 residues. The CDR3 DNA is TGTGCCAGCAGTTTCTCGGGGAGCTCCTACAATGAGCAGTTCTTC. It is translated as CASSFSGSSYNEQFF.

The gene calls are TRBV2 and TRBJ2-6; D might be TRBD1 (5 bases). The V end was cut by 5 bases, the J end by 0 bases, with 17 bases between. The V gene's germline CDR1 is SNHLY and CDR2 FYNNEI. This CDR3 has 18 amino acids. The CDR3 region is CASSHNRLGFSGANVLTF. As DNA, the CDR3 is TGTGCCAGCAGTCATAACAGGCTTGGTTTCTCTGGGGCCAACGTCCTGACTTTC.

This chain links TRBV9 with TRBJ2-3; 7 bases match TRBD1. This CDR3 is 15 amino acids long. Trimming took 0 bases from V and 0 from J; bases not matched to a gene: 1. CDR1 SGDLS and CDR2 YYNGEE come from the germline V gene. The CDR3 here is CASSVAGQSTDTQYF. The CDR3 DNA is TGTGCCAGCAGCGTAGCGGGACAGAGCACAGATACGCAGTATTTT.